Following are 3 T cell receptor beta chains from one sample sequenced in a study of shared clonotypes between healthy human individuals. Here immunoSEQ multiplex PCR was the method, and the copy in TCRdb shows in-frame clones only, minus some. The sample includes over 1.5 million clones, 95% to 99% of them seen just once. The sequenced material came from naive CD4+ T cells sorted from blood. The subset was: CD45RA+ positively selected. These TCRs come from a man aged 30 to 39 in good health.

CDR3 region: CASSLLSAGAGEETQYF. The CDR3 nucleotides read TGTGCCAGCAGCTTACTCTCCGCGGGGGCAGGGGAAGAGACCCAGTACTTC. This chain uses TRBV7-6 with TRBJ2-5; D may be TRBD2 (7 bases). V was cut by 2 bases and J by 3 bases, with 19 bases left in between. Germline-derived CDR1 and CDR2 are SGHVS and FNYEAQ. This CDR3 spans 17 amino acids.

In DNA form, the CDR3 reads TGTGCCAGCAGCCAACTCTTAACCCAATACAATGAGCAGTTCTTC. This translates into CASSQLLTQYNEQFF. The genes are TRBV4-2 and TRBJ2-1, with unresolved D. There are 15 residues in the CDR3. Germline V gives CDR1 LGHNA, CDR2 YNFKEQ. V shed 2 bases and J shed 4 bases, with 12 bases lying between them.

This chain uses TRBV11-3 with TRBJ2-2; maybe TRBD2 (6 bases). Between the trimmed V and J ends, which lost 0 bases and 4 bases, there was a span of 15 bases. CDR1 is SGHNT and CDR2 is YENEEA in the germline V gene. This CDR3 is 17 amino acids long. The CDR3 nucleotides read TGTGCCAGCAGCTTAGATAAAATCCGGGAGTCCACCGGGGAGCTGTTTTTT. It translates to CASSLDKIRESTGELFF.